Shown below are 32 T cell receptor beta chains from a single sample sequenced in a study of tumor-infiltrating lymphocytes in primary liver carcinoma. Co-extracting RNA and DNA was done with roughly 18-32 mg of unsorted bulk tissue as input. Making TCR beta cDNA involved approximately 520 ng total RNA and a constant-region primer. The TCR beta library was amplified through three nested multiplex PCR rounds in a modified ARM-PCR procedure. PCR rounds one and two used TRBV1-TRBV30 forward primers with a C-beta reverse primer for around 11 cycles each. TCRdb passed the multiplex PCR reads through MiXCR, listing each CDR3 protein once. The sample shows tens of thousands of distinct CDR3 sequences, 75% of them seen only once. What was sequenced was tumor-adjacent normal liver tissue. Every receptor here comes from a woman aged 25 to 45 with primary liver carcinoma and hepatitis B virus infection.

In its sample, this clonotype was seen once. Because it lacks the conserved phenylalanine or tryptophan at the end, this CDR3 is likely a read error. This chain links TRBV4-1 with TRBJ2-2; the match to TRBD2 covers 14 bases. There are 20 residues in the CDR3. With 0 bases clipped from V and 4 bases from J, the junction kept 10 bases outside the gene matches. The germline CDR1 and CDR2 sequences are MGHRA and YSYEKL. This chain's CDR3 is CASSQEGIQGLAGVTGELFI. For the CDR3, the DNA is TGCGCCAGCAGCCAAGAGGGAATACAGGGACTAGCGGGAGTCACCGGGGAGCTGTTTATT.

This chain uses TRBV6-5 with TRBJ1-6; no firm D call. The germline V gene has CDR1 MNHEY and CDR2 SVGAGI. CDR3 size: 16 residues. With 10 bases removed from V and 4 bases from J, the gap between germline ends came to 20 bases. In DNA, the CDR3 is TGTGCCAACAATAAACAGTCTGACATATATAATTCACCCCTCCACTTT. Translating gives CANNKQSDIYNSPLHF.

As regards this clonotype: At one end, the junction sequence differs from germline, possibly due to a read error. V is TRBV12-3 or TRBV12-4 and J is TRBJ2-2; TRBD2 agrees at 8 bases. The CDR3 has 14 residues. The CDR3: CTSSPGLGVGELFF. For the CDR3, the DNA is TGTACCAGCAGTCCGGGACTAGGGGTCGGGGAGCTGTTTTTT.

In the case of this clonotype: Just one base apart from a much larger clone, this may be a read error. The rearrangement joins TRBV25-1 to TRBJ2-7; 8 positions agree with TRBD2. The CDR3 sequence is 13 residues long. Germline-derived CDR1 and CDR2 are MGHDK and SYGVNS. CDR3 loop: CASTLAGSYEHYF. CDR3 sequence (DNA): TGTGCCAGCACTCTAGCGGGCTCCTACGAGCATTACTTC.

Note on this clonotype: One junction end disagrees with the germline gene, perhaps due to a read error. This chain connects TRBV11-2 to TRBJ2-1; D is possibly TRBD2 (7 bases). Germline values: CDR1 SGHAT, CDR2 FQNNGV. The CDR3 runs 16 residues. The CDR3 here is CAGREGGTTSYNEQFF. CDR3 nucleotides: TGCGCCGGCAGGGAGGGAGGGACAACCTCCTACAATGAGCAGTTCTTC.

To note about this clonotype: No conserved phenylalanine or tryptophan is present at the end of the CDR3, so a read error is the likely explanation. V is TRBV5-1 and J is TRBJ1-1; 7 bases align to TRBD1. The CDR3 contains 15 residues. V lost 5 bases to trimming and J lost 0 bases; unmatched junction nucleotides: 7. Germline V gene sequence: CDR1 SGHRS, CDR2 YFSETQ. CDR3: CASRIGTVLNTEAFL. The DNA for the CDR3 is TGCGCCAGCAGGATTGGGACAGTTTTGAACACTGAAGCTTTCCTT.

Comments on this clonotype: Compared with germline, one end of the junction differs, possibly owing to a read error. The chain employs TRBV6-2 or TRBV6-3 and TRBJ2-7; a possible D gene is TRBD1 (6 bases). Germline values: CDR1 MNHEY, CDR2 SVGEGT. This CDR3 is built from 14 residues. The CDR3 protein is CASSYWTDPYEQYF. The CDR3 DNA reads TGTGCCAGCAGCTACTGGACAGATCCTTACGAGCAGTACTTC.

This clonotype was recorded once. At one end the junction does not follow the germline gene, possibly because of a read error. The CDR3 DNA reads as TGCGCCAGCAGCCAAGACAGGGGGGTCGAGCACTACTTC. Translation gives CASSQDRGVEHYF. This chain joins TRBV4-3 and TRBJ2-7; tentative D call: TRBD1 (7 bases). CDR3 length equals 13 residues. Germline CDR1 and CDR2: LGHNA and YSLEER.

With respect to this clonotype: Mismatch with germline at one junction end may stem from a read error. The chain's CDR3 is CASSSISGSGSYEPYF. CDR3 DNA: TGTGCCAGCAGCTCGATTAGCGGGAGTGGGTCCTACGAGCCGTACTTC. V usage is TRBV11-2 and J usage is TRBJ2-7, with 9 positions matching TRBD2. The CDR3 covers 16 residues. Looked up from germline, CDR1 is SGHAT and CDR2 is FQNNGV.

In regard to this clonotype: With a much larger clone just one base away, this may be a read error. CDR3 sequence (DNA): TGTGCCAACGTCGGGACAGTGTTAGGAAACACCATATATTTT. It yields the protein CANVGTVLGNTIYF. This rearrangement joins TRBV6-5 to TRBJ1-3; 7 nucleotides match TRBD1. V was clipped by 10 bases and J by 4 bases; unmatched bases: 10. The CDR3 has 14 amino acids. Germline values: CDR1 MNHEY, CDR2 SVGAGI.

The CDR3 loop reads CVSSLSLDGSYNEQFF. The CDR3 region has the DNA TGTGTCAGTAGCTTAAGCCTGGATGGGAGCTACAATGAGCAGTTCTTC. The V call is TRBV11-2, the J call TRBJ2-1; D perhaps matches TRBD2 (5 bases). This CDR3 contains 16 residues. CDR1 is SGHAT, CDR2 FQNNGV, per germline.

The genes are TRBV29-1 and TRBJ2-5; tentatively, D is TRBD2 (6 bases). CDR3 length: 12 residues. Germline assignment: CDR1 SQVTM and CDR2 ANQGSEA. The CDR3 DNA follows: TGCATCGGGCTGGGGGTCTGGGAGGCCCAGTACTTC. This encodes CIGLGVWEAQYF. The variable domain in full, with the rest retrieved from reference TRBV29-1 and TRBJ2-5, is SAVISQKPSRDICQRGTSLTIQCQVDSQVTMMFWYRQQPGQSLTLIATANQGSEATYESGFVIDKFPISRPNLTFSTLTVSNMSPEDSSIYLCIGLGVWEAQYFGPGTRLLVL.

Concerning this clonotype: The CDR3 ends on some other residue instead of the conserved phenylalanine or tryptophan, so this is likely a read error. The chain is built from TRBV11-2 and TRBJ2-3, with D perhaps assigned TRBD1 or TRBD2 (7 bases each). Germline values: CDR1 SGHAT, CDR2 FQNNGV. This CDR3 is 16 amino acids long. The CDR3 DNA sequence: TGTGCCGGCAGTCGCAGGGGGGGCCTAAGCACATATACGCAGTATTAT. It specifies CAGSRRGGLSTYTQYY.

With respect to this clonotype: One end of the junction is discordant with germline, which a read error may explain. The V gene is TRBV14, the J gene TRBJ2-5; D is perhaps TRBD1 (5 bases). The J call may be wrong; the DNA end is better matched by TRBJ2-1. Per germline, CDR1 SGHDN and CDR2 FVKESK. This CDR3 comprises 13 residues. Here the CDR3 DNA reads TGCGCCAGCAGCCAAGGGCTGGGGCGGCCCCAGTTCTTC. This translates into CASSQGLGRPQFF.

This clonotype was detected only once. Compared with germline, one end of the junction differs, possibly owing to a read error. This chain joins TRBV11-2 and TRBJ2-1; D is ambiguous. From germline, CDR1 is SGHAT and CDR2 FQNNGV. This CDR3 spans 12 amino acids. The CDR3 sequence is CTSCMERNEQFF. In DNA, the CDR3 is TGTACCAGTTGCATGGAAAGGAATGAGCAGTTCTTC.

A note on this clonotype: The junction differs from germline at one of its ends, possibly a read error. The rearrangement joins TRBV6-5 to TRBJ1-5; D is undetermined. The CDR3 contains 9 residues. Germline-derived CDR1 and CDR2 are MNHEY and SVGAGI. CDR3 loop: CVSNQPQHF. As DNA, the CDR3 is TGTGTCAGCAATCAGCCCCAGCATTTT.

With regard to this clonotype: The junction departs from germline at one end; a sequencing error may be responsible. The gene calls are TRBV11-2 and TRBJ2-7; 8 nucleotides line up with TRBD1. This CDR3 has 17 residues. Per germline, CDR1 SGHAT and CDR2 FQNNGV. The CDR3 loop reads CASSTYTGTGASYVQYF. The DNA of the CDR3 is TGTGCCAGCAGCACCTACACCGGGACAGGTGCCTCCTACGTGCAGTACTTC.

To note about this clonotype: The junction departs from the called germline gene at one end, perhaps through a read error. This chain uses TRBV20-1 with TRBJ2-7, with a weak D call TRBD1 (5 bases). The germline gives CDR1 DFQATT, CDR2 SNEGSKA (reference sequence). This CDR3 has 14 amino acids. CDR3 in amino acids: CTAKLLGHIYEQYF. The CDR3 region has the DNA TGCACTGCTAAACTTCTGGGGCACATTTACGAGCAGTACTTC.

Concerning this clonotype: A much more abundant neighbour one base away suggests this may be a read error. V usage is TRBV7-9 and J usage is TRBJ1-1, with D uncertain. The V gene's germline CDR1 is SEHNR and CDR2 FQNEAQ (reference sequence). The CDR3 is 12 amino acids. V was shortened by 8 bases and J by 2 bases, with 9 bases between the two germline ends. The CDR3 loop reads CASGTPNTEAFF. CDR3 sequence (DNA): TGTGCCAGCGGTACTCCAAACACTGAAGCTTTCTTT.

The chain employs TRBV21-1 and TRBJ2-1; TRBD1, the D gene given by the table, was not confirmed from the DNA. TRBV21-1 is a recognized pseudogene. CDR3 length: 15 residues. This chain's CDR3 is CASSKSKGLLDEQFF. In DNA, the CDR3 is TGTGCCAGCAGCAAATCTAAGGGGCTACTCGATGAGCAGTTCTTC.

The chain recombines TRBV11-2 with TRBJ2-7; D not certain. The length of the CDR3 is 13 residues. The V gene lost 1 base and the J gene lost 8 bases, with 12 bases spanning the gap. CDR1 is SGHAT and CDR2 is FQNNGV in the germline V gene. CDR3 bases: TGTGCCAGCAGCTTAGGCAGGAAGTACAAGCAGTACTTC. It is translated as CASSLGRKYKQYF.

The J gene is TRBJ1-6, the V gene TRBV2, with TRBD1 identical over 9 bases. V was pared by 7 bases and J by 10 bases, with 11 bases of the junction left unmatched. The germline V gene has CDR1 SNHLY and CDR2 FYNNEI. This CDR3 has 15 residues. The CDR3 coding sequence is TGTGCCAGCACTGAGACAGGGGGAGGACGATCACCCCTCCACTTT. Translating gives CASTETGGGRSPLHF.

On this clonotype: The junction and the germline gene differ at one end; a read error may be behind it. This chain uses TRBV7-9 with TRBJ2-3; 14 bases are a match to TRBD2. The CDR3 loop spans 17 amino acids. Germline values: CDR1 SEHNR, CDR2 FQNEAQ (reference sequence). CDR3 in DNA: TGTGCCAGCAACTTGGGGACTAGCGGGAGTAGAACAGATAGGCAGTATTTT. Translating it yields CASNLGTSGSRTDRQYF.

Concerning this clonotype itself: One junction end disagrees with the germline gene, perhaps due to a read error. Here the CDR3 DNA reads TGTGCCAGCAGTTCCCCCAGTCCCTACGAACAGTACTTC. Translation: CASSSPSPYEQYF. V and J are TRBV6-5 and TRBJ2-7; D is ambiguous. CDR1 is MNHEY and CDR2 is SVGAGI in the germline V gene. The CDR3 length is 13 residues.

This clonotype has only a few counts. J is TRBJ1-5 and V is TRBV20-1; D remains ambiguous. V lost 3 bases to trimming and J lost 3 bases, with 6 bases between them. Looked up from germline, CDR1 is DFQATT and CDR2 is SNEGSKA (reference sequence). The CDR3 has 12 residues. CDR3 sequence reads: CSARVFNQPQHF. The CDR3 DNA sequence: TGCAGTGCTAGGGTCTTCAATCAGCCCCAGCATTTT.

A note on this clonotype: At one end, the junction sequence differs from germline, possibly due to a read error. The V gene is TRBV11-2, the J gene TRBJ2-4; TRBD1 matches 11 bases. Per germline, CDR1 SGHAT and CDR2 FQNNGV. This CDR3 contains 12 residues. Here the CDR3 DNA reads TGTGCCGGCCGGGACAGGGGGGACGTTCAGTGCTTC. It codes for CAGRDRGDVQCF.

In its sample, this clonotype was seen once. The junction departs from the called germline gene at one end, perhaps through a read error. The rearrangement joins TRBV12-3 or TRBV12-4 to TRBJ2-7, with no clear D. The CDR3 sequence is 14 residues long. The CDR3 spells CASSFSPYSYKQHF. The CDR3 DNA follows: TGTGCCAGCAGTTTCTCGCCCTACTCCTACAAGCAGCACTTC.

Concerning this clonotype itself: Relative to the germline gene, one junction end is altered; a read error may explain this. The chain employs TRBV6-5 and TRBJ2-2; perhaps D is TRBD1 or TRBD2 (5 bases each). This CDR3 is 18 amino acids long. The germline CDR1 and CDR2 sequences are MNHEY and SVGAGI. In nucleotides, the CDR3 is TGTGCCACCAGTAAACATATCGGGACGGCGGCGACGGTGAGGGAGCTGTTTTTT. Encoded protein: CATSKHIGTAATVRELFF.

Points on this clonotype: One junction end disagrees with the germline gene, perhaps due to a read error. V and J are TRBV5-5 and TRBJ1-5; weak D call: TRBD1 (5 bases). The CDR3 spans 14 residues. Per germline, CDR1 SGHKS and CDR2 YYEKEE (reference sequence). The CDR3 region is CASSLGRFNQPQHF. The CDR3 nucleotides are TGTGCCAGCAGTTTGGGACGATTCAATCAGCCCCAGCATTTT.

About this clonotype: This may be a read error, as it is one base from a much larger clone. V is TRBV28 and J is TRBJ2-1; 11 nucleotides agree with TRBD2. V lost 11 bases to trimming and J lost 8 bases; unmatched junction nucleotides: 14. This CDR3 region has 15 residues. The germline gives CDR1 MDHEN, CDR2 SYDVKM. The CDR3 loop is CASIDGLAGSDEQFF. The CDR3 DNA sequence: TGTGCCTCTATTGATGGACTAGCGGGTTCGGATGAGCAGTTCTTC.

On this clonotype: At one boundary the junction diverges from the germline segment, which might be a read error. V is TRBV7-9 and J is TRBJ2-7, with D possibly TRBD2 on 5 matching bases. CDR1 and CDR2 (germline): SEHNR, FQNEAQ (reference sequence). There are 12 residues in the CDR3. The DNA of the CDR3 is TGTGCCAGCGGTTCCTACGACTACGAACAGTACTTC. It translates to CASGSYDYEQYF.

The genes are TRBV4-3 and TRBJ2-2, with D possibly matching TRBD1 (6 bases). V was pared by 6 bases and J by 13 bases, with 15 bases between. Germline V CDR1 and CDR2: LGHNA, YSLEER. CDR3 size: 12 residues. Here the CDR3 reads CASRLGTGWLFF. DNA of the CDR3: TGCGCCAGCAGACTTGGCACAGGGTGGCTGTTTTTT.